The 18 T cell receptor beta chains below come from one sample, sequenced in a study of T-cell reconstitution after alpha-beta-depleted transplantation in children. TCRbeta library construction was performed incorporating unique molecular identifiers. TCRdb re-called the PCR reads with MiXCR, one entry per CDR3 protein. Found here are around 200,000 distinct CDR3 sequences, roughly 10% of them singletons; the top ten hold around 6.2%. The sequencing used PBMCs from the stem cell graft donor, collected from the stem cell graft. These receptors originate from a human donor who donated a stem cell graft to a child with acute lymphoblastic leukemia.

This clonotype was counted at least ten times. CDR3 sequence reads: CASSPAGQETQYF. The CDR3, as DNA: TGTGCCAGCTCACCCGCGGGGCAAGAGACCCAGTACTTC. The chain joins TRBV18 to TRBJ2-5; a possible D gene is TRBD2 (6 bases). Germline V gene data show CDR1 as KGHSH and CDR2 as LQKENI. The CDR3 is 13 residues long. The V gene lost 3 bases and the J gene lost 2 bases, with 7 bases spanning the gap.

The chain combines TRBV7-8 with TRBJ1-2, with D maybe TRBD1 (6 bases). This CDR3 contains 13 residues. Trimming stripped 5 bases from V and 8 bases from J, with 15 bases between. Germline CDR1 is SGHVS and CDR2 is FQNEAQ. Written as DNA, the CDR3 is TGTGCCAGCAGCACGAACAGGGAGCGCGGCTACACCTTC. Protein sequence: CASSTNRERGYTF.

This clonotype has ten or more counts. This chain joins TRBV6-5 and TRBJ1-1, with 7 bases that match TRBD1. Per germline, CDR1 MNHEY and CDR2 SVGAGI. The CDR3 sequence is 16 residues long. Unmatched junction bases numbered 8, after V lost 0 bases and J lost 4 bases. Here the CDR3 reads CASSYSSGQGGTEAFF. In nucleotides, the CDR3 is TGTGCCAGCAGTTACTCCAGCGGGCAGGGGGGCACTGAAGCTTTCTTT.

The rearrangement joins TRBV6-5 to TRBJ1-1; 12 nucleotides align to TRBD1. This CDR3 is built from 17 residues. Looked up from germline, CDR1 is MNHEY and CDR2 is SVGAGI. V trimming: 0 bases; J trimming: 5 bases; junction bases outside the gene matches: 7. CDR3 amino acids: CASSYSGTGGARTEAFF. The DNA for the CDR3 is TGTGCCAGCAGTTACTCGGGGACAGGGGGCGCGAGGACTGAAGCTTTCTTT.

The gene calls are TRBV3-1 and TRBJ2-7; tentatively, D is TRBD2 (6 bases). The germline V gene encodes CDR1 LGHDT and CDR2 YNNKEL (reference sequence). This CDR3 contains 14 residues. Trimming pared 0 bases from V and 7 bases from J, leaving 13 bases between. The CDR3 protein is CASSQDRDRGEQYF. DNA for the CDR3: TGTGCCAGCAGCCAAGATCGTGACCGGGGGGAGCAGTACTTC.

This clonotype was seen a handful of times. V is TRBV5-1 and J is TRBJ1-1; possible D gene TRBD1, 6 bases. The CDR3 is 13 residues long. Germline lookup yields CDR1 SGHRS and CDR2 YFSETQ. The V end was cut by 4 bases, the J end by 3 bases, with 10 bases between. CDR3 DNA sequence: TGCGCCAGCAGCCCAGGGGATCACACTGAAGCTTTCTTT. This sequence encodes CASSPGDHTEAFF.

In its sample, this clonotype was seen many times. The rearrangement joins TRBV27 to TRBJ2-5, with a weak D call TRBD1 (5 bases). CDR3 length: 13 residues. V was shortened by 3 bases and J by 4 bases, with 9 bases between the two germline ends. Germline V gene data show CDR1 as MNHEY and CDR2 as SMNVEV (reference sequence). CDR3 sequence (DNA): TGTGCCAGCAGTTTCGACAGAGGAGAGACCCAGTACTTC. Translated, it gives CASSFDRGETQYF.

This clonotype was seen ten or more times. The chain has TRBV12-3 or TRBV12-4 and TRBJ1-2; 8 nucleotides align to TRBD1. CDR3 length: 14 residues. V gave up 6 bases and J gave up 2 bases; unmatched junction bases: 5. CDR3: CASSDRGKNYGYTF. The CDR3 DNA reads TGTGCCAGCAGCGACAGGGGTAAAAACTATGGCTACACCTTC.

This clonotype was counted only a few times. CDR3 sequence: CASSHDRAQETQYF. The DNA of the CDR3 is TGTGCCAGCAGTCACGACAGGGCCCAAGAGACCCAGTACTTC. This chain links TRBV12-3 or TRBV12-4 with TRBJ2-5; 7 nucleotides agree with TRBD1. The CDR3 is 14 amino acids. V shed 5 bases and J 1 base; nucleotides not matched to a gene: 4.

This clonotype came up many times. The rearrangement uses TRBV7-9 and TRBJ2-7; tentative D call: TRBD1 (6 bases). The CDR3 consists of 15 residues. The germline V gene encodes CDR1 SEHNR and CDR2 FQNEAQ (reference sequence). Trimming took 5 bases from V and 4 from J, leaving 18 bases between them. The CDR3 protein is CASSPIKRGMYEQYF. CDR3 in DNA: TGTGCCAGCAGCCCCATAAAGAGGGGGATGTACGAGCAGTACTTC.

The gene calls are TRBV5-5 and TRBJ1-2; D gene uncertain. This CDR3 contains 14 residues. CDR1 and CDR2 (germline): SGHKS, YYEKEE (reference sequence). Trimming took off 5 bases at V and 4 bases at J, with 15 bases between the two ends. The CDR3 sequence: CASRPSHGSYGYTF. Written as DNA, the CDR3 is TGTGCCAGCAGACCCAGCCACGGTTCCTATGGCTACACCTTC.

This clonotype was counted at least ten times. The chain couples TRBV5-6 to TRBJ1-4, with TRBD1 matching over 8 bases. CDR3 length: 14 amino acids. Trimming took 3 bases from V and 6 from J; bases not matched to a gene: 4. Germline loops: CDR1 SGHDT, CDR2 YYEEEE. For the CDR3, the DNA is TGTGCCAGCAGCTGGACGACAGGGGATGAAAAACTGTTTTTT. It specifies CASSWTTGDEKLFF.

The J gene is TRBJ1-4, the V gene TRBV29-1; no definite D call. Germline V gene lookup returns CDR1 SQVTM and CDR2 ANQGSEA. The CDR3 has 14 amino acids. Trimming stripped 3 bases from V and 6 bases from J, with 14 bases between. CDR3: CSVEQGSSDEKLFF. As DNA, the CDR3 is TGCAGCGTTGAGCAAGGGAGTAGTGATGAAAAACTGTTTTTT. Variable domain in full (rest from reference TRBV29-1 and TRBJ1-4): SAVISQKPSRDICQRGTSLTIQCQVDSQVTMMFWYRQQPGQSLTLIATANQGSEATYESGFVIDKFPISRPNLTFSTLTVSNMSPEDSSIYLCSVEQGSSDEKLFFGSGTQLSVL.

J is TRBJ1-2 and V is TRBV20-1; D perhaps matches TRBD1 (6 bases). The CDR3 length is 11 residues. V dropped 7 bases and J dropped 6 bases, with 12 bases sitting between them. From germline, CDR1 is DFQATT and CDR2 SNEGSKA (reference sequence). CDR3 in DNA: TGCAGTGTTAAGGGGGGGAATGGCTACACCTTC. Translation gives CSVKGGNGYTF.

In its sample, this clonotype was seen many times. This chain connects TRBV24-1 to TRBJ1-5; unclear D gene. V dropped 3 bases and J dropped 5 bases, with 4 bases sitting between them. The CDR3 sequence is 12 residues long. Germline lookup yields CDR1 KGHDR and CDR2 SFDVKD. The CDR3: CATSDQDQPQHF. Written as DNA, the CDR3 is TGTGCCACCAGTGATCAGGATCAGCCCCAGCATTTT.

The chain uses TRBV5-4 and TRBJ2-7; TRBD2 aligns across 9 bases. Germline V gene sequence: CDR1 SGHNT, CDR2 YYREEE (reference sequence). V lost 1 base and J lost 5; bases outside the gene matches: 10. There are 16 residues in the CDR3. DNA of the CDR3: TGTGCCAGCAGCTTGAATTGGCGGGGGGGCATCCACGAGCAGTACTTC. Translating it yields CASSLNWRGGIHEQYF.

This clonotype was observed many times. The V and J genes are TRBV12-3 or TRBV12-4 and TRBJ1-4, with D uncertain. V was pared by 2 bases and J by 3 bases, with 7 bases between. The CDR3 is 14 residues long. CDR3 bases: TGTGCCAGCAGTTTATCGGGCGCTAATGAAAAACTGTTTTTT. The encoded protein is CASSLSGANEKLFF.

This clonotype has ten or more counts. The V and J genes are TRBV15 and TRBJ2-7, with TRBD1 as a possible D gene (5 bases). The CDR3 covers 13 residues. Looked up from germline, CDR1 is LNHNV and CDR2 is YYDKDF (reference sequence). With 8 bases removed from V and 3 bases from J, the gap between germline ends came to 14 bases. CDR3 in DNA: TGTGCCACCCAGGGATCAGAAAGCTACGAGCAGTACTTC. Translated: CATQGSESYEQYF.